The count of the clone carrying this TCR beta chain is one. The sample is drawn from a study of T cell repertoires in ileal Crohn's disease. The V gene's germline CDR1 is SGHKS and CDR2 YYEKEE (reference sequence). Trimming took 1 base from V and 4 from J, leaving 14 bases between them. The CDR3 extends over 15 amino acids. This sample's time point: neoterminal ileum biopsy at postoperative endoscopy, about 6 months after surgery. The table came from immunoSEQ multiplex PCR; TCRdb's copy has only in-frame clones and leaves some out. The data contain around 2,200 clones, around 57% of them singletons. The receptor's source is an adult with Crohn's disease. The material sequenced was ileal tissue. The gene calls are TRBV5-5 and TRBJ1-2; possible D gene TRBD1, 6 bases. In DNA form, the CDR3 reads TGTGCCAGCAGCTTGCTCCCAGGGGTTGGCTATGGCTACACCTTC. Translating gives CASSLLPGVGYGYTF.